This TCR beta chain appears in the sequencing data of a study of blood T cell repertoires in COVID-19 (dated by TCRdb to about 2020). Background for the entire study: Collaborator samples came from the United States, Italy and Spain and covered acute and convalescent phases of COVID-19. The prospective study material was composed of cDNA or gDNA derived from T cells, B-cell-depleted T cells, or PBMCs. Subjects who had been exposed to COVID-19, were actively infected with it, or had recovered from it provided the deeply sampled blood TCRbeta repertoires that made up the dataset. The repertoires were made available in a free public database intended to serve as a resource for research on the immune response to SARS-CoV-2. The samples were drawn from two sources: the first 160 participants of the ongoing ImmuneRACE study, and about 1,300 subjects contributed by 6 global collaborators. Nearly every sample came with metadata listing a de-identified subject ID, COVID-19 status, age in years and sex. Where available, HLA class I and class II types were obtained from metadata supplied by the sample provider rather than from assay-based typing. Results and caveats for the whole study, not just this receptor: How much clinical and demographic metadata was included differed by source and by participant, and the metadata was provided uncurated.

This clone was detected a few times. Its antigen is not yet known. No base-level quality is on record; no much larger clone is a single base apart. TCRbeta CDR3 regions were amplified from genomic DNA using the immunoSEQ Assay, a bias-controlled multiplex PCR. As for the authors' bioinformatics: Nucleated cell counts per sample were estimated from amplification of reference gene primers within the assay. Sequence reads were collapsed and filtered to measure the absolute abundance of every unique TCRbeta CDR3 rearrangement. For each sample, productive Simpson clonality was calculated as the square root of Simpson's diversity index across productive rearrangements. TCRdb limited this immuneACCESS table to in-frame rearrangements with V and J called. A share of clones is missing; checked studies link under half to unresolved V genes, and the rest is unexplained. Clone size and V and J calls were adopted from that table, with D and trimming inferred from the DNA. The sample profile shows tens of thousands of clones; approximately 84% of them were found once. The ten largest clones add up to approximately 23% of the sample.

Each collaborating institution followed its own protocols to collect whole blood in K2EDTA tubes. For TCRbeta analysis, collaborators shipped samples as frozen whole blood, isolated PBMCs, or DNA extracted from either of those sample types. This receptor was taken from a man aged 80 or over with active or convalescent COVID-19. Input material: peripheral blood.

The CDR3 reads CASSLALRELGEQYF. The nucleotides are TGTGCCAGCAGCTTAGCCCTCCGGGAGCTCGGTGAGCAGTACTTC. The sequence joins TRBV7-2 to TRBJ2-7, with TRBD2 perhaps the D gene, on 6 matching bases. Counted from cysteine to phenylalanine, this CDR3 has 15 amino acids. The entry retains the CDR3 DNA only, 45 bases that are in frame from base 1. V is clipped by 0 bases and J by 7 bases, and the sequence between their germline boundaries is 16 bases long. Reading the germline V gene gives CDR1 SGHTA and CDR2 FQGNSA.